A single TCR beta chain is shown here with its context. These data originate in a study of blood T cell repertoires in COVID-19. Across the study: The United States, Italy and Spain provided the acute and convalescent COVID-19 samples. PBMCs, B-cell-depleted T cells, or T cells provided the cDNA or gDNA that made up the material.

Here immunoSEQ multiplex PCR was the method, and the copy in TCRdb shows in-frame clones only, minus some. Here the sample spans 200,000 to 250,000 clones, around 91% being singletons. Per the germline V gene, CDR1 is SGHRS and CDR2 is YFSETQ. Trimming took 2 bases from V and 7 from J; bases not matched to a gene: 12. The CDR3 runs 16 residues. The study drew participants aged about 18 to 95 years from some 24 US areas. Cohorts were assigned according to the clinical history that participants reported. Material for sequencing was PBMCs or T cells enriched from blood (not recorded which). The rearrangement uses TRBV5-1 and TRBJ2-3, with 8 bases aligning to TRBD2. The receptor comes from a woman aged 18-35 years in a cohort exposed to, infected with or recovered from COVID-19 (not recorded which). CDR3 coding DNA: TGCGCCAGCAGCTTTTCGGGTAGCGGGGTCCCCAATACGCAGTATTTT. Residues: CASSFSGSGVPNTQYF. Full variable domain (missing parts from reference TRBV5-1 and TRBJ2-3): KAGVTQTPRYLIKTRGQQVTLSCSPISGHRSVSWYQQTPGQGLQFLFEYFSETQRNKGNFPGRFSGRQFSNSRSEMNVSTLELGDSALYLCASSFSGSGVPNTQYFGPGTRLTVL.